The T cell receptor beta chain described here comes from a study of blood T cell repertoires in COVID-19. Study-level information: Researchers got acute and convalescent COVID-19 samples from the United States, Italy and Spain.

This CDR3 spans 15 amino acids. CDR1 SGDLS and CDR2 YYNGEE come from the germline V gene. Trimming removed 3 bases at V and 13 bases at J, with 22 bases between. The assay was immunoSEQ multiplex PCR, and TCRdb's table has in-frame clones only and misses some. Of approximately 100,000 clones in the sample, around 90% were seen once. Sequencing input: peripheral blood. The clonotype was recovered from a human donor in a cohort sampled during active COVID-19. The chain uses TRBV9 and TRBJ1-4, with a possible D match to TRBD1 (6 bases). In DNA form, the CDR3 reads TGTGCCAGCAGCGGTCGGGACTTACGGAGGGGGGGACTGTTTTTT. It translates to CASSGRDLRRGGLFF. Looking up the rest from reference TRBV9 and TRBJ1-4 gives the full variable domain: DSGVTQTPKHLITATGQRVTLRCSPRSGDLSVYWYQQSLDQGLQFLIQYYNGEERAKGNILERFSAQQFPDLHSELNLSSLELGDSALYFCASSGRDLRRGGLFFGSGTQLSVL.